Listed below are T cell receptor beta chains from one sample, sequenced in a study of graft-versus-host responses after intestinal transplantation. Here immunoSEQ multiplex PCR was the method, and the copy in TCRdb shows in-frame clones only, minus some. The sample carries around 30,000 clones, less than 85% recorded once. The material was PBMCs, obtained 27 to 29 days after intestinal transplant. These receptors all come from a human patient who received an intestinal transplant, so some T cells may come from the graft donor. The CDR3 runs from the conserved cysteine through the conserved F or W. The order of the fields is clone size, J gene, V gene, D gene, CDR3 DNA, CDR3 protein. The D gene is left open where the match is weak. Clone size is not always given. Where it is, it says once, few, many or a class for expanded clones.

size: few
J: TRBJ2-7
V: TRBV30
D: NA
DNA: TGTGCCTGGAGTGTACCGACTTCCACCTACGAGCAGTACTTC
CDR3: CAWSVPTSTYEQYF

size: NA
J: TRBJ2-7
V: TRBV28
D: NA
DNA: TGTGCCAGCAGTAATAGGGACCCTCGGGGCGAGCAGTACTTC
CDR3: CASSNRDPRGEQYF

size: NA
J: TRBJ2-2
V: TRBV6-1
D: TRBD1
DNA: TGTGCCAGCAGTGAATGGGGACAGGGGACCGGGGAGCTGTTTTTT
CDR3: CASSEWGQGTGELFF

size: few
J: TRBJ2-3
V: TRBV5-6
D: NA
DNA: TGTGCCAGCAGCTTGGATCTGGGGTTACACACAGATACGCAGTATTTT
CDR3: CASSLDLGLHTDTQYF

size: NA
J: TRBJ1-1
V: TRBV7-6
D: NA
DNA: TGTGCCAGCAGCTTAGGAGGAGGGGGGTTGGTCACTGAAGCTTTCTTT
CDR3: CASSLGGGGLVTEAFF

size: NA
J: TRBJ2-1
V: TRBV27
D: NA
DNA: TGTGCCAGCCGGGCAGGGTACAATGAGCAGTTCTTC
CDR3: CASRAGYNEQFF

size: NA
J: TRBJ1-2
V: TRBV11-2
D: NA
DNA: TGTGCCAGCAGCTTCCCCCCACAGACCTATGGCTACACCTTC
CDR3: CASSFPPQTYGYTF

size: NA
J: TRBJ2-1
V: TRBV11-1
D: TRBD2
DNA: TGTGCCAGCAGTGAGGGACTAGCGGCCTACAATGAGCAGTTCTTC
CDR3: CASSEGLAAYNEQFF

size: NA
J: TRBJ2-2
V: TRBV5-1
D: TRBD1
DNA: TGCGCCAGCAGCACCCGGGACAGGGGTCAGTTCGCGAACACCGGGGAGCTGTTTTTT
CDR3: CASSTRDRGQFANTGELFF

size: NA
J: TRBJ1-2
V: TRBV6-5
D: TRBD1
DNA: TGTGCCAGCAGATTGGACAGGGTCTATGGCTACACCTTC
CDR3: CASRLDRVYGYTF

size: NA
J: TRBJ1-5
V: TRBV5-8
D: TRBD1
DNA: TGTGCCAGCAGCTCAATGGGGACAGGTCTCCAGCATTTT
CDR3: CASSSMGTGLQHF

size: NA
J: TRBJ2-5
V: TRBV7-9
D: TRBD2
DNA: TGTGCCAGCAGCTTAGGGGGACTAGCGGGACAAGAGACCCAGTACTTC
CDR3: CASSLGGLAGQETQYF

size: NA
J: TRBJ2-7
V: TRBV6-1
D: NA
DNA: TGTGCCAGCAGTGATTACGGGACTTGGGAGCAGTACTTC
CDR3: CASSDYGTWEQYF

size: NA
J: TRBJ1-5
V: TRBV6-6
D: NA
DNA: TGTGCCAGCAGTTACTCGATTCGGGGTAGCAATCAGCCCCAGCATTTT
CDR3: CASSYSIRGSNQPQHF

size: NA
J: TRBJ1-2
V: TRBV5-4
D: NA
DNA: TGTGCCAGCAGATCAGGGACCCAGTCCGATAATTATGGCTACACCTTC
CDR3: CASRSGTQSDNYGYTF

size: NA
J: TRBJ2-3
V: TRBV12-5
D: TRBD2
DNA: TGTGCTAGTGGTTTGGCATCCCGACTAGCGGGATACAAAGATACGCAGTATTTT
CDR3: CASGLASRLAGYKDTQYF

size: NA
J: TRBJ2-1
V: TRBV7-9
D: NA
DNA: TGTGCCAGCAGCTTAGCGCAAGGCGCGAGCTCCTACAATGAGCAGTTCTTC
CDR3: CASSLAQGASSYNEQFF

size: NA
J: TRBJ2-2
V: TRBV7-3
D: TRBD2
DNA: TGTGCCAGCAGCTTGGCGGGGGGTAGCACCGGGGAGCTGTTTTTT
CDR3: CASSLAGGSTGELFF

size: NA
J: TRBJ2-7
V: TRBV2
D: TRBD1
DNA: TGTGCCAGCTCCGGACAGGGTCTGCCCTACGAGCAGTACTTC
CDR3: CASSGQGLPYEQYF

size: once
J: TRBJ2-1
V: TRBV7-9
D: NA
DNA: TGTGCCAGCAGCTTTTACAGGGCGGCCTACAATGAGCAGTTCTTC
CDR3: CASSFYRAAYNEQFF

size: NA
J: TRBJ2-3
V: TRBV10-3
D: NA
DNA: TGTGCCATCAAAGGAGGGGGGAGTGATACGCAGTATTTT
CDR3: CAIKGGGSDTQYF

size: NA
J: TRBJ2-1
V: TRBV28
D: TRBD2
DNA: TGTGCCAGCAGTTTGGCTAGCGGTGTGTCCTACAATGAGCAGTTCTTC
CDR3: CASSLASGVSYNEQFF

size: NA
J: TRBJ2-7
V: TRBV6-5
D: TRBD2
DNA: TGTGCCAGCAGTTACCGTCTAGCGGGGGGGGGCGAGCAGTACTTC
CDR3: CASSYRLAGGGEQYF

size: NA
J: TRBJ1-1
V: TRBV6-5
D: NA
DNA: TGTGCCAGCAGTTACTCGGGGACCGATAACACTGAAGCTTTCTTT
CDR3: CASSYSGTDNTEAFF

size: NA
J: TRBJ2-7
V: TRBV6-5
D: NA
DNA: TGTGCCAGCAGTCCAACTCACAGGGTGCCCTACGAGCAGTACTTC
CDR3: CASSPTHRVPYEQYF

size: NA
J: TRBJ1-2
V: TRBV28
D: TRBD1
DNA: TGTGCCAGCAGTTTAGGAGGACAGGGGGCGAATGGCTACACCTTC
CDR3: CASSLGGQGANGYTF

size: NA
J: TRBJ2-1
V: TRBV28
D: NA
DNA: TGTGCCAGCAGAAGGGCGGACCCACCTGGCAATGAGCAGTTCTTC
CDR3: CASRRADPPGNEQFF

size: NA
J: TRBJ2-1
V: TRBV4-1
D: NA
DNA: TGCGCCAGCAGCCTTATAGCTCTGCCCTACAATGAGCAGTTCTTC
CDR3: CASSLIALPYNEQFF

size: NA
J: TRBJ1-5
V: TRBV4-1
D: NA
DNA: TGCGCCAGCAGTAACGTGAAGGGATTGGGCAATCAGCCCCAGCATTTT
CDR3: CASSNVKGLGNQPQHF

size: NA
J: TRBJ2-1
V: TRBV7-8
D: TRBD1
DNA: TGTGCCAGCAGCTTCGGGACAGGGGGCAATGAGCAGTTCTTC
CDR3: CASSFGTGGNEQFF

size: once
J: TRBJ2-7
V: TRBV4-1
D: NA
DNA: TGCGCCAGCAGTCAAGCGCCCGGGGACGAGCAGTACTTC
CDR3: CASSQAPGDEQYF

size: NA
J: TRBJ2-1
V: TRBV18
D: TRBD2
DNA: TGTGCCAGCTCAGCACTAGCGGGAATCTACAATGAGCAGTTCTTC
CDR3: CASSALAGIYNEQFF

size: few
J: TRBJ2-2
V: TRBV5-1
D: NA
DNA: TGCGCCAGCAGCCGGGACTTCTACACCGGGGAGCTGTTTTTT
CDR3: CASSRDFYTGELFF

size: NA
J: TRBJ1-6
V: TRBV6-1
D: TRBD1
DNA: TGTGCCAGCACCCGCCGGGACAGGGGATCTTCACCCCTCCACTTT
CDR3: CASTRRDRGSSPLHF

size: NA
J: TRBJ1-4
V: TRBV7-6
D: NA
DNA: TGTGCCAGCAGCTTAATGCGGGACCGTAGTGAAAAACTGTTTTTT
CDR3: CASSLMRDRSEKLFF

size: NA
J: TRBJ1-2
V: TRBV5-4
D: NA
DNA: TGTGCCAGCAGCTTGGCCGCGCGGAACTATGGCTACACCTTC
CDR3: CASSLAARNYGYTF

size: NA
J: TRBJ1-1
V: TRBV6-5
D: TRBD1
DNA: TGTGCCAGCAGTTACGGTTACAGGGGTTTCACTGAAGCTTTCTTT
CDR3: CASSYGYRGFTEAFF

size: NA
J: TRBJ1-1
V: TRBV4-1
D: TRBD1
DNA: TGCGCCAGCAGCCAAGGGATACTCGGGACAGGGAGAATGAACACTGAAGCTTTCTTT
CDR3: CASSQGILGTGRMNTEAFF

size: once
J: TRBJ2-7
V: TRBV9
D: NA
DNA: TGTGCCAGCAGCGTACAGGACTCCTACGAGCAGTACTTC
CDR3: CASSVQDSYEQYF

size: NA
J: TRBJ1-4
V: TRBV5-1
D: TRBD1
DNA: TGCGCCAGCAGCTTAAGCCCTAGGACAGGCGAAAAACTGTTTTTT
CDR3: CASSLSPRTGEKLFF

size: NA
J: TRBJ2-7
V: TRBV19
D: TRBD1
DNA: TGTGCCAGTAGTATTTCCACACCGGGACAGGGGGCCTACGAGCAGTACTTC
CDR3: CASSISTPGQGAYEQYF